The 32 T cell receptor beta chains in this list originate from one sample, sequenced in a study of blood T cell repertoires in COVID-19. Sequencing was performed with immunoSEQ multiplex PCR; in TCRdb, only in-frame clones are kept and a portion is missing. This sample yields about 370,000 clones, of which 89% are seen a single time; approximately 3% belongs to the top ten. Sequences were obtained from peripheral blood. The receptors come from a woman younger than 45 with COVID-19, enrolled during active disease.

As DNA, the CDR3 is TGTGCCATCAGTGAAAGGACAGGGGGCTTATACAATGAGCAGTTCTTC. It encodes CAISERTGGLYNEQFF. The chain links TRBV10-3 to TRBJ2-1, with 11 bases that match TRBD1. Looked up from germline, CDR1 is ENHRY and CDR2 is SYGVKD. V lost 3 bases to trimming and J lost 4 bases; unmatched junction nucleotides: 5. This CDR3 is built from 16 residues.

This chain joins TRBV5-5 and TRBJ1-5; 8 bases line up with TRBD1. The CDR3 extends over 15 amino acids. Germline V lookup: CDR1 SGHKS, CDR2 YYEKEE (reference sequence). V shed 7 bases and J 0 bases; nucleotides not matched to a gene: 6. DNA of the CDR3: TGTGCCAGCCAACAGGGGGATTATAGCAATCAGCCCCAGCATTTT. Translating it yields CASQQGDYSNQPQHF.

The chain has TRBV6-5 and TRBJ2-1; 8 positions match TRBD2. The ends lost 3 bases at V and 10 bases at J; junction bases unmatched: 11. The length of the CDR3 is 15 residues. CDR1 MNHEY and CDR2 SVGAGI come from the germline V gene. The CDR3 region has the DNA TGTGCCAGCAGTTATGCCCCGGGACTAGGTTTAGAGCAGTTCTTC. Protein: CASSYAPGLGLEQFF.

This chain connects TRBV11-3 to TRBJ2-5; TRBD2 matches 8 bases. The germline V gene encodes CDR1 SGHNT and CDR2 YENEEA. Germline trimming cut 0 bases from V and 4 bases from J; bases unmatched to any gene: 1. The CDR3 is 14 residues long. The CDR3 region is CASSLDRGGETQYF. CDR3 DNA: TGTGCCAGCAGCTTAGATCGGGGGGGAGAGACCCAGTACTTC.

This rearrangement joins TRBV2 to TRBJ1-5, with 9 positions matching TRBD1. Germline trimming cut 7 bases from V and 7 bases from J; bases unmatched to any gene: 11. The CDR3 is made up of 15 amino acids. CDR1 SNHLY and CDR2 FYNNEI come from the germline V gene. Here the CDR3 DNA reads TGTGCCAGCACCCAACGACAGACAGGGGGACAGCCCCAGCATTTT. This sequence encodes CASTQRQTGGQPQHF.

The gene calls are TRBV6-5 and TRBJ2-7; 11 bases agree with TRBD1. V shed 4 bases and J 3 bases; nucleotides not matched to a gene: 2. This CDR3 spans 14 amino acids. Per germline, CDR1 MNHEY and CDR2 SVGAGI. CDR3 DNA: TGTGCCAGCAGTTGGACAGGGGGCTTCTACGAGCAGTACTTC. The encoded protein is CASSWTGGFYEQYF.

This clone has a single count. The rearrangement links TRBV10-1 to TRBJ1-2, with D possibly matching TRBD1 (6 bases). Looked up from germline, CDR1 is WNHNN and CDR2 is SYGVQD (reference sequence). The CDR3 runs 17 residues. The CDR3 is CPQRPTARDTGCCGYTF. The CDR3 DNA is TGCCCACAGAGGCCGACCGCCCGGGACACGGGGTGTTGTGGCTACACCTTC.

As DNA, the CDR3 is TGTGCCAGCAGCAGGAGGGACAGGGGCCAAGAGACCCAGTACTTC. It yields the protein CASSRRDRGQETQYF. The chain is built from TRBV28 and TRBJ2-5; TRBD1 agrees at 10 bases. The CDR3 is 15 residues long. Trimming at V came to 6 bases and at J to 1 base, leaving 5 bases not matched to a gene. In germline, CDR1 is MDHEN, CDR2 SYDVKM. Filled out from reference TRBV28 and TRBJ2-5, the complete variable domain reads DVKVTQSSRYLVKRTGEKVFLECVQDMDHENMFWYRQDPGLGLRLIYFSYDVKMKEKGDIPEGYSVSREKKERFSLILESASTNQTSMYLCASSRRDRGQETQYFGPGTRLLVL.

CDR3 in amino acids: CASSLGRSFGGNTIYF. The CDR3, as DNA: TGTGCCAGCAGCTTAGGCCGGTCCTTCGGTGGAAACACCATATATTTT. This chain links TRBV7-9 with TRBJ1-3; D is undetermined. The CDR3 is made up of 16 amino acids. V lost 1 base and J 3 bases, leaving 13 bases between the germline ends. Germline-derived CDR1 and CDR2 are SEHNR and FQNEAQ (reference sequence).

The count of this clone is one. The CDR3 bases are TGCGCCAGCAGCTTGGCTACCGACAGGTCCGGAGAGACCCAGTACTTC. Its protein product is CASSLATDRSGETQYF. The V and J genes are TRBV5-1 and TRBJ2-5; TRBD1 might be the D (6 bases). V lost 0 bases and J 4 bases, leaving 16 bases between the germline ends. The CDR3 covers 16 residues. The germline V gene encodes CDR1 SGHRS and CDR2 YFSETQ.

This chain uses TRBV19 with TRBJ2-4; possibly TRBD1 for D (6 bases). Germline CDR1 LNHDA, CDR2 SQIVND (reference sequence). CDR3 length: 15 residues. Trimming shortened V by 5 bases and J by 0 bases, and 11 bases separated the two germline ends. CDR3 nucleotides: TGTGCCAGTAGTCCGACAGGTGTAGCCAAAAACATTCAGTACTTC. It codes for CASSPTGVAKNIQYF.

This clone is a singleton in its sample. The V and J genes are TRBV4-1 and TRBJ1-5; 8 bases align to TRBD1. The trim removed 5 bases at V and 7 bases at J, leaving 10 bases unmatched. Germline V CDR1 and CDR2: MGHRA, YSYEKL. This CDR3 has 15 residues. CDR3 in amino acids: CASSTTPGGRQPQHF. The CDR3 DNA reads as TGCGCCAGCAGCACAACCCCAGGGGGCCGACAGCCCCAGCATTTT.

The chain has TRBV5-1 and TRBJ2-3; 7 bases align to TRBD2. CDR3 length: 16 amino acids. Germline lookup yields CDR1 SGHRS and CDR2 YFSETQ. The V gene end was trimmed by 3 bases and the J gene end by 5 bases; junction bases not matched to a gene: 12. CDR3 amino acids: CASSSRAGVVGDTQYF. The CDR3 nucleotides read TGCGCCAGCAGCTCCCGTGCGGGGGTAGTAGGAGATACGCAGTATTTT.

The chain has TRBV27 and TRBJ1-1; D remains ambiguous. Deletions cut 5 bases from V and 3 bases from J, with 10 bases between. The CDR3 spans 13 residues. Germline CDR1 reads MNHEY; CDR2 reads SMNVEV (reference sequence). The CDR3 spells CASSRTYDTEAFF. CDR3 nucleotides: TGTGCCAGCAGTCGGACTTACGACACTGAAGCTTTCTTT.

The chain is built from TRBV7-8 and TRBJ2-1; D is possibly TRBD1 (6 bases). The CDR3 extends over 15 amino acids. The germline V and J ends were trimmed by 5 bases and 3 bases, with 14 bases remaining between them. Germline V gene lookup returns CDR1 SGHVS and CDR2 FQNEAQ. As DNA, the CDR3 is TGTGCCAGCAGCCATGGACAGAATTACTACAATGAGCAGTTCTTC. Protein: CASSHGQNYYNEQFF.

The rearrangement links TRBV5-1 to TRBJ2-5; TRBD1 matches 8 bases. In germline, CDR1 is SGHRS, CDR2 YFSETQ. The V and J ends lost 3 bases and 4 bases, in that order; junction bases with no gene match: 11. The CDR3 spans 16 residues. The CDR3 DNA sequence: TGCGCCAGCAGCTCCGGTGGACAGGGAAGATTAGAGACCCAGTACTTC. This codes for CASSSGGQGRLETQYF.

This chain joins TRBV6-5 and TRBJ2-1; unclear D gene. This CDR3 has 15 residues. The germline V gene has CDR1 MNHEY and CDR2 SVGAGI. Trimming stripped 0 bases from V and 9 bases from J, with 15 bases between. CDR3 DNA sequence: TGTGCCAGCAGTTACTCCACCCGGAGCAGTGGTGAGCAGTTCTTC. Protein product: CASSYSTRSSGEQFF.

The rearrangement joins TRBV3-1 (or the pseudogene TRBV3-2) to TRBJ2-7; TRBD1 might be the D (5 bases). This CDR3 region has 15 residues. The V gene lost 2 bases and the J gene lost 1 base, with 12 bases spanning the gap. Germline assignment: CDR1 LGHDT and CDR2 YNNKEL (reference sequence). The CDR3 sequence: CASSQLYGASYEQYF. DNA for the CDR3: TGTGCCAGCAGCCAACTCTATGGGGCATCCTACGAGCAGTACTTC.

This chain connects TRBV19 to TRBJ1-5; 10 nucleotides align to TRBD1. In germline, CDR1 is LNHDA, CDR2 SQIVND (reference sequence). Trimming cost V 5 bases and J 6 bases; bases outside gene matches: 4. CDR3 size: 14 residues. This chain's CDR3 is CASSLWDRGQPQHF. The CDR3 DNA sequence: TGTGCCAGTAGTTTATGGGACAGGGGTCAGCCCCAGCATTTT.

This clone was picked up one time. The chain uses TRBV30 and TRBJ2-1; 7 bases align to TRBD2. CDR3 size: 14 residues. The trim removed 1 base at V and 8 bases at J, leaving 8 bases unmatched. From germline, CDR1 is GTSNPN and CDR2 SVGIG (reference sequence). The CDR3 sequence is CAWSEGLVTDEQFF. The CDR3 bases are TGTGCCTGGAGTGAAGGACTAGTAACGGATGAGCAGTTCTTC.

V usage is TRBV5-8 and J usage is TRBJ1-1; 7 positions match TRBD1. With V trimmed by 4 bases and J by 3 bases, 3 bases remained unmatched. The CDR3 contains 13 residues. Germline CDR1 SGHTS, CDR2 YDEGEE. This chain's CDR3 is CASSTDRDTEAFF. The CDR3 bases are TGTGCCAGCAGCACAGACAGGGACACTGAAGCTTTCTTT.

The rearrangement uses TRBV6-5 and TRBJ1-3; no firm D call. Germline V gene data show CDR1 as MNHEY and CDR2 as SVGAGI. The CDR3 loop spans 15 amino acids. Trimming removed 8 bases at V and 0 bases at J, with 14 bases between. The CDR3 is CASSGGYSSGNTIYF. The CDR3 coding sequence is TGTGCCAGCTCTGGAGGGTACAGCTCTGGAAACACCATATATTTT.

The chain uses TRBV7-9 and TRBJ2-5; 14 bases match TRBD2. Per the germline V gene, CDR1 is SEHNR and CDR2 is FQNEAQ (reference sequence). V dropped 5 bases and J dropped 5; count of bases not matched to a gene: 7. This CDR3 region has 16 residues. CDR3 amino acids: CASSPTSGGARETQYF. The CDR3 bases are TGTGCCAGCAGCCCGACTAGCGGGGGGGCGAGGGAGACCCAGTACTTC.

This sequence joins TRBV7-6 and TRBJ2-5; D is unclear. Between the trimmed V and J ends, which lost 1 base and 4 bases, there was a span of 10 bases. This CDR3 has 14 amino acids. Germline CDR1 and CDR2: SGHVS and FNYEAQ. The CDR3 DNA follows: TGTGCCAGCAGCTTAGTCGTAGTTGGAGAGACCCAGTACTTC. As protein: CASSLVVVGETQYF.

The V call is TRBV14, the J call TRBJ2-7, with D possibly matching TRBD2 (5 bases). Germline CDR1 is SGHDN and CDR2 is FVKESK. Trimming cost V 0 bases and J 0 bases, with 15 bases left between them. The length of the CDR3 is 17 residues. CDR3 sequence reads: CASSQEGGGRISYEQYF. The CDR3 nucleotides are TGTGCCAGCAGCCAAGAAGGTGGAGGAAGAATCTCCTACGAGCAGTACTTC.

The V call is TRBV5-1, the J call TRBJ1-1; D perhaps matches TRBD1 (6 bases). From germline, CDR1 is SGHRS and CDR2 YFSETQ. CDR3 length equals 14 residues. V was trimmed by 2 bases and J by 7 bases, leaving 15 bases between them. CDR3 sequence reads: CASSLRTPRGEAFF. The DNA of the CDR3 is TGCGCCAGCAGCTTAAGGACTCCCAGGGGTGAAGCTTTCTTT.

This CDR3 reads CASSLMSVPGETQYF. CDR3 coding DNA: TGTGCCAGCAGCTTAATGTCCGTCCCGGGAGAGACCCAGTACTTC. The gene calls are TRBV7-9 and TRBJ2-5; no clear D. The CDR3 runs 15 residues. Per germline, CDR1 SEHNR and CDR2 FQNEAQ (reference sequence). V was cut by 2 bases and J by 4 bases, with 14 bases left in between.

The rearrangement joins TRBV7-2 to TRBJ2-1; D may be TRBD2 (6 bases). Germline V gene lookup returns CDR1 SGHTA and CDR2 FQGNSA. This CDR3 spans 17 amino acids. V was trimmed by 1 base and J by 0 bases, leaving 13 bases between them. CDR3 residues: CASSLVSGLSSYNEQFF. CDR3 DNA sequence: TGTGCCAGCAGCTTAGTTAGCGGCCTGAGCTCCTACAATGAGCAGTTCTTC.

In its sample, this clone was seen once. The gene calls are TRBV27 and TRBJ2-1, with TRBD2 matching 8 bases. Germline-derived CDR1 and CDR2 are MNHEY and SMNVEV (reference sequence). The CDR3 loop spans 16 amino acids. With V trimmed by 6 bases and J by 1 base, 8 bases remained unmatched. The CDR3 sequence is CASRHRGGGSYNEQFF. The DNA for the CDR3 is TGTGCCAGCAGACATCGGGGCGGGGGGTCCTACAATGAGCAGTTCTTC.

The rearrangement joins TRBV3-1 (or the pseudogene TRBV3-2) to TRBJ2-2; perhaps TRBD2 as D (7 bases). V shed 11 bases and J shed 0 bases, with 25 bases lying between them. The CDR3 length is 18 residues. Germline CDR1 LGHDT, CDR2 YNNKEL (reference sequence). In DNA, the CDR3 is TGTGCCCGTCCCGGAAAGGGGGGAGGGCCTTCGAACACCGGGGAGCTGTTTTTT. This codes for CARPGKGGGPSNTGELFF.

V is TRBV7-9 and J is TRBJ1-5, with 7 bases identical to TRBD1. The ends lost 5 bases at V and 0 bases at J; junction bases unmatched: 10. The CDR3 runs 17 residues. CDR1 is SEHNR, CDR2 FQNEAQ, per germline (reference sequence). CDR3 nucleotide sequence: TGTGCCAGCAGCACGACCCGACAGGGTACTAGCAATCAGCCCCAGCATTTT. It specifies CASSTTRQGTSNQPQHF.

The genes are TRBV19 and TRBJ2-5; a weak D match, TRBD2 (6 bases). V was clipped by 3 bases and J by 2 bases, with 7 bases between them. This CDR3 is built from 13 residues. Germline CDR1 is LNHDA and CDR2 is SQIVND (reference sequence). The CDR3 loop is CASSMGGQETQYF. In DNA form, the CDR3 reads TGTGCCAGTAGTATGGGGGGACAAGAGACCCAGTACTTC. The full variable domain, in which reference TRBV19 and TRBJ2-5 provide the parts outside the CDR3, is DGGITQSPKYLFRKEGQNVTLSCEQNLNHDAMYWYRQDPGQGLRLIYYSQIVNDFQKGDIAEGYSVSREKKESFPLTVTSAQKNPTAFYLCASSMGGQETQYFGPGTRLLVL.